This is a list of T cell receptor beta chains from one sample in a study of molecular identifiers for immune sequencing clone quantification. One entry per CDR3 protein, called by TCRdb with MiXCR from the PCR reads. The sample yields approximately 500,000 distinct CDR3 sequences, under 30% seen once. Sequencing input: naive CD8+ T cells from blood, with Jurkat cell RNA spiked in. The receptors shown here come from a human donor in good health. Some libraries in this study had Jurkat cell RNA spiked in. CDR3s include the opening cysteine and the closing phenylalanine or tryptophan. The D gene is left open where the match is weak. Rows may omit the clone size; those that give it use once, few, many or a size class.

J gene,clone size,V gene,D gene,CDR3 protein,CDR3 DNA
TRBJ2-7,.,TRBV19,TRBD1,CASSFGQGDYEQHF,TGTGCCAGTAGTTTCGGACAGGGCGACTACGAGCAGCACTTC
TRBJ2-2,.,TRBV28,.,CASGLDRATGELFF,TGTGCCAGCGGACTTGACAGAGCCACCGGGGAGCTGTTTTTT
TRBJ2-7,.,TRBV6-5,TRBD1,CASSYSFSDRGTYEQYF,TGTGCCAGCAGTTACAGTTTTTCGGACAGGGGTACCTACGAGCAGTACTTC
TRBJ1-1,few,TRBV6-1,.,CASSEGYGYTEAFF,TGTGCCAGCAGTGAAGGCTACGGCTACACTGAAGCTTTCTTT
TRBJ2-3,.,TRBV15,.,CATSGEFAGDTQYF,TGTGCCACCAGCGGGGAGTTTGCGGGAGATACGCAGTATTTT
TRBJ2-7,few,TRBV7-9,TRBD2,CASSYPGTSGIYEQYF,TGTGCCAGCAGCTATCCCGGGACTAGCGGGATATACGAGCAGTACTTC
TRBJ1-5,few,TRBV6-2/TRBV6-3,.,CASSNGGLLGNQPQHF,TGTGCCAGCAGCAATGGAGGTTTATTAGGCAATCAGCCCCAGCATTTT
TRBJ2-5,many,TRBV4-1,.,CASSQVPGFQETQYF,TGCGCCAGCAGCCAAGTCCCAGGGTTCCAAGAGACCCAGTACTTC
TRBJ2-1,.,TRBV29-1,TRBD2,CSVSGTRTKDEQFF,TGCAGCGTATCCGGGACTAGAACTAAGGATGAGCAGTTCTTC
TRBJ1-6,.,TRBV5-1,.,CASSLATGVGNSPLHF,TGCGCCAGCAGCTTAGCTACAGGAGTGGGTAATTCACCCCTCCACTTT
TRBJ1-2,many,TRBV28,TRBD1,CASRTGGSYGYTF,TGTGCCAGCAGGACAGGGGGCAGCTATGGCTACACCTTC
TRBJ2-3,many,TRBV7-9,.,CASSESGTGRVWAQYF,TGTGCCAGCAGCGAATCCGGGACCGGTCGTGTGTGGGCGCAGTATTTT
TRBJ2-5,.,TRBV7-2,TRBD2,CAAGGRFETQYF,TGTGCCGCGGGGGGGCGTTTTGAGACCCAGTACTTC
TRBJ1-5,many,TRBV25-1,.,CASSPGTNQPQHF,TGTGCCAGCAGCCCCGGGACGAATCAGCCCCAGCATTTT
TRBJ2-5,many,TRBV24-1,TRBD1,CATSGPKAGGSETQYF,TGTGCCACCAGCGGGCCCAAGGCAGGGGGCTCGGAGACCCAGTACTTC
TRBJ1-1,many,TRBV4-1,.,CASSLHPGATNTEAFF,TGCGCCAGCAGCTTACATCCGGGGGCCACGAACACTGAAGCTTTCTTT
TRBJ2-5,many,TRBV29-1,.,CSVEEGEKETQYF,TGCAGCGTTGAAGAGGGGGAGAAAGAGACCCAGTACTTC
TRBJ2-3,many,TRBV12-3/TRBV12-4,TRBD1,CASSSHPGQNPSTDTQYF,TGTGCCAGCAGTTCCCACCCGGGACAGAATCCCTCCACAGATACGCAGTATTTT
TRBJ2-7,.,TRBV27,.,CASSPTGSQTYEQYF,TGTGCCAGCAGTCCCACGGGAAGTCAAACCTACGAGCAGTACTTC
TRBJ2-1,few,TRBV24-1,TRBD1,CATSDSLGQGAYNEQFF,TGTGCCACCAGTGATTCCCTGGGACAGGGGGCGTACAATGAGCAGTTCTTC
TRBJ1-2,.,TRBV13,.,CASSIYPGANYGYTF,TGTGCCAGCAGCATATATCCGGGAGCTAACTATGGCTACACCTTC
TRBJ1-6,.,TRBV4-3,.,CASSQDSVNNSPLHF,TGCGCCAGCAGCCAAGATTCGGTTAATAATTCACCCCTCCACTTT
TRBJ2-2,.,TRBV3-1,.,CASSLMTGIGGTGELFF,TGTGCCAGCAGCCTCATGACAGGAATAGGTGGCACCGGGGAGCTGTTTTTT
TRBJ2-1,.,TRBV15,TRBD2,CATSRDSSGAFMEQFF,TGTGCCACCAGCAGAGATAGTAGCGGGGCCTTCATGGAGCAGTTCTTC
TRBJ2-3,.,TRBV20-1,TRBD1,CSAIDHGQGEDTQYF,TGCAGTGCCATTGACCATGGACAGGGTGAGGATACGCAGTATTTT
TRBJ1-2,once,TRBV6-5,.,CASSYWSDGLRYGHTF,TGTGCCAGCAGTTACTGGTCGGACGGACTACGGTATGGCCACACCTTC